This T cell receptor (beta chain) was recorded in a study of technical replicates of blood from a handful of donors (dated by TCRdb to 2015 to 2018). Library preparation used the immunoSEQ multiplex PCR assay. TCRdb took over this immuneACCESS table, retaining in-frame rearrangements with V and J assigned. Such tables are incomplete; in checked studies, under half of the missing clones stem from an unresolved V gene, and the remainder is unexplained. The sample table shows under 85,000 clones, and 95% to 97% are seen once. Over 0.2% of the sample is taken by the ten largest. The CDR3 contains 20 residues, cysteine and phenylalanine counted. Only CDR3 DNA remains: 60 bases, in frame from the first base. Germline trimming amounts to 5 bases on V and 0 bases on J, with 18 as the count of junction bases outside the gene matches. CDR1 and CDR2 are drawn from the germline V gene: KGHSH, LQKENI. With regard to this clone: It has no known antigen specificity. No much larger clone is present one base from it, and per-base qualities are unavailable.

Sequenced: T cells isolated from PBMCs. This sequence uses TRBV18 and TRBJ2-1, and TRBD2 aligns with 8 junction nucleotides. This TCR came from a human donor in good health. The CDR3 corresponds to CASSRNSGISAPSSYNEQFF. The nucleotide sequence is given as TGTGCCAGCTCAAGGAATAGCGGGATCTCTGCACCTAGCTCCTACAATGAGCAGTTCTTC.